The T cell receptor (beta chain) described here comes from a study of blood T cell repertoires in COVID-19. The wider study: Both acute and convalescent COVID-19 samples were obtained from the United States, Italy and Spain. T cells, B-cell-depleted T cells, or PBMCs provided the cDNA or gDNA that served as material.

In the original workflow: Estimation of nucleated cell counts was performed using reference gene primer amplification. The method was immunoSEQ multiplex PCR; TCRdb's version includes in-frame clones alone and lacks a portion of them. V and J calls and clone size are those listed in that table; D and trimming were worked out from the DNA. The repertoire holds about 90,000 clones, with around 80% as singletons. The junction had 3 bases not matched to a gene; V was cut back by 3 bases and J by 7 bases. The germline V gene has CDR1 LGHNA and CDR2 YNFKEQ. This CDR3 region has 14 residues. The specimen was peripheral blood. The chain joins TRBV4-2 to TRBJ1-6; TRBD1 aligns across 7 bases. This clonotype originated in an elderly woman with active or convalescent COVID-19. This CDR3 is CASSQKGQNSPLHF. The CDR3 region has the DNA TGTGCCAGCAGCCAGAAGGGACAGAATTCACCCCTCCACTTT.